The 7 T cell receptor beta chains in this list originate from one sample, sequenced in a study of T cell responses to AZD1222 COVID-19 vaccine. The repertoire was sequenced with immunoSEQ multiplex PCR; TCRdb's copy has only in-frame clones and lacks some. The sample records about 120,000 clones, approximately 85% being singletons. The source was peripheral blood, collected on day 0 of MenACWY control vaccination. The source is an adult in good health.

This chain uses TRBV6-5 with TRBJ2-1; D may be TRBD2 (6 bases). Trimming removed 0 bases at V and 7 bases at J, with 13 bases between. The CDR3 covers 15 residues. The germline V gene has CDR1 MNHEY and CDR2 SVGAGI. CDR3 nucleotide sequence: TGTGCCAGCAGTTACTCTCTAGCGCAACCTAATGAGCAGTTCTTC. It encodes CASSYSLAQPNEQFF.

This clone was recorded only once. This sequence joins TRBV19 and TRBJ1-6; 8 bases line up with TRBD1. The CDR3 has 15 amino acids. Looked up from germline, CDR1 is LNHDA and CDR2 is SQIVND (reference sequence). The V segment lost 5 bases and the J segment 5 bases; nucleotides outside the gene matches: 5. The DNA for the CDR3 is TGTGCCAGTAGTCTCGGGACAGGCGATAATTCACCCCTCCACTTT. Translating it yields CASSLGTGDNSPLHF.

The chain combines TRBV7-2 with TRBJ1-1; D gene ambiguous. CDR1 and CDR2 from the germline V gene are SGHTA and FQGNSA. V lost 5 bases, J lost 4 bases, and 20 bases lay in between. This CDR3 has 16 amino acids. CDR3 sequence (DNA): TGTGCCAGCAGCCGCGGGCTAGGCCATTTTTTCACTGAAGCTTTCTTT. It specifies CASSRGLGHFFTEAFF.

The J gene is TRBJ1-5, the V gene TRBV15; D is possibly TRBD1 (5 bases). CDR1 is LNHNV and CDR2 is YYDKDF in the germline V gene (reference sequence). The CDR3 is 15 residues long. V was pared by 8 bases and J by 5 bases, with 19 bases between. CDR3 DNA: TGTGCCACCCGTACTCCAGGGAGCGGGTATCAGCCCCAGCATTTT. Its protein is CATRTPGSGYQPQHF.

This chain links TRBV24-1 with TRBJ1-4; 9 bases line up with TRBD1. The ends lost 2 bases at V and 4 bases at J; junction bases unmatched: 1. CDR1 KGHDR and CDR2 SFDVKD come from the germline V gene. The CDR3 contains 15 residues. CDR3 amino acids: CATSDSGQGNEKLFF. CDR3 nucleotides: TGTGCCACCAGTGATTCGGGACAGGGTAATGAAAAACTGTTTTTT.

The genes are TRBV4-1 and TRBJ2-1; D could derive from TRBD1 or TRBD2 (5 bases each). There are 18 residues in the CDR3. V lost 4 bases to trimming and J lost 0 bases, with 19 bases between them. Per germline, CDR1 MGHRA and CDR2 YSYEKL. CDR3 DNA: TGCGCCAGCAGCCCGGGGATAGGGGCGACGAGCTCCTACAATGAGCAGTTCTTC. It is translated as CASSPGIGATSSYNEQFF.

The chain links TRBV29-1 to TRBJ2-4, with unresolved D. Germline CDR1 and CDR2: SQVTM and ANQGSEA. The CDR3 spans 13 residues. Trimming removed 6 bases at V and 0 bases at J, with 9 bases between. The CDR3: CSVYSRAKNIQYF. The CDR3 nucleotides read TGCAGCGTCTATAGTAGAGCCAAAAACATTCAGTACTTC.